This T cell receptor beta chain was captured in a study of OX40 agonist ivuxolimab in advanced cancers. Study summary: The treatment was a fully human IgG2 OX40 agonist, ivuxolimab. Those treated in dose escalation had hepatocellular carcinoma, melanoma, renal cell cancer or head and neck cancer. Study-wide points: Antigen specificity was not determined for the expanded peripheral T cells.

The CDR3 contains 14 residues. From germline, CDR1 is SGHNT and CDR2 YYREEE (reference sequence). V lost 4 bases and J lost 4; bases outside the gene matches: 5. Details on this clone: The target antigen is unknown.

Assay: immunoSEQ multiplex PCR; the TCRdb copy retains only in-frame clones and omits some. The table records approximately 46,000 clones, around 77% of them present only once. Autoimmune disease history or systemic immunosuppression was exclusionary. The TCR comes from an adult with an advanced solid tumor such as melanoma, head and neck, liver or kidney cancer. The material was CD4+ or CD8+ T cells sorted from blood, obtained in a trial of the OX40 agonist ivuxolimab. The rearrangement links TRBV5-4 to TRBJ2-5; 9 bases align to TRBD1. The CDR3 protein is CASSPQGAIETQYF. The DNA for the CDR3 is TGTGCCAGCAGCCCACAGGGGGCTATAGAGACCCAGTACTTC.